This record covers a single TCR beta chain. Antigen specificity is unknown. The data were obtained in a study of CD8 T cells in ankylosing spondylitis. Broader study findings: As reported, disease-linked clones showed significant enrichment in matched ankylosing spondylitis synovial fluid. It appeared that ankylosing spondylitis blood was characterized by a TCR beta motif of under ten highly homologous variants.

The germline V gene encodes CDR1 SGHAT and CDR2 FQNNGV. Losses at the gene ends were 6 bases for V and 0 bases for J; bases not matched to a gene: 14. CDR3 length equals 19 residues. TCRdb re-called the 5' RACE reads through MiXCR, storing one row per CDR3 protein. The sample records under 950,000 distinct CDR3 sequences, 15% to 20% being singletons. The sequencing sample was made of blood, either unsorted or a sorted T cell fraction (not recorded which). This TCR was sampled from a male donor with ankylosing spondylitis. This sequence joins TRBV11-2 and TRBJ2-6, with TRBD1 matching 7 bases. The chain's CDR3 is CASSYTTGALFSGANVLTF. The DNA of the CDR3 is TGTGCCAGCAGTTACACTACAGGGGCCTTGTTCTCTGGGGCCAACGTCCTGACTTTC. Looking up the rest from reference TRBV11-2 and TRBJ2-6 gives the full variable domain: EAGVAQSPRYKIIEKRQSVAFWCNPISGHATLYWYQQILGQGPKLLIQFQNNGVVDDSQLPKDRFSAERLKGVDSTLKIQPAKLEDSAVYLCASSYTTGALFSGANVLTFGAGSRLTVL.